The entry below gives a single T cell receptor (beta chain) sequence along with its context. Its antigen is as yet unknown. Per the authors' pipeline: Conventional T cell pools: roughly 9.9x10^4 distinct patient, about 150,000 donor TCRbeta sequences. TCRdb's copy holds only in-frame clones and misses some; the assay was immunoSEQ multiplex PCR. Clone size and the V and J calls come from that table; the DNA yielded D and trimming. There are tens of thousands of clones in the sample; almost 97% occur only once, and less than 0.4% lies in the top ten. The sample comes from a study of B cell selection in AIRE deficiency. Study observations and caveats: Shared Treg sequences were biased toward short CDR3s with few non-templated nucleotide insertions. About a third of healthy-shared Treg sequences were found among patient Tconv cells. Of fewer than 4,500 shared Treg TCRbeta sequences, 31.6% were healthy-donor-only and 9.3% patient-only.

The CDR3 is 13 amino acids. The ends were cut back, 3 bases at V and 5 bases at J, with 13 bases in the middle. Germline V gene sequence: CDR1 GTSNPN, CDR2 SVGIG (reference sequence). CD4+CD127+ cells were sorted as the conventional CD4 T cells. Source material: conventional CD4+ T cells sorted from PBMCs. This sequence was found in a human donor with AIRE deficiency. The chain combines TRBV30 with TRBJ2-5, with D possibly TRBD2 on 5 matching bases. The CDR3 nucleotides are TGTGCCTGGAGCCCGGGGTCGTGGGAGACCCAGTACTTC. It translates to CAWSPGSWETQYF.